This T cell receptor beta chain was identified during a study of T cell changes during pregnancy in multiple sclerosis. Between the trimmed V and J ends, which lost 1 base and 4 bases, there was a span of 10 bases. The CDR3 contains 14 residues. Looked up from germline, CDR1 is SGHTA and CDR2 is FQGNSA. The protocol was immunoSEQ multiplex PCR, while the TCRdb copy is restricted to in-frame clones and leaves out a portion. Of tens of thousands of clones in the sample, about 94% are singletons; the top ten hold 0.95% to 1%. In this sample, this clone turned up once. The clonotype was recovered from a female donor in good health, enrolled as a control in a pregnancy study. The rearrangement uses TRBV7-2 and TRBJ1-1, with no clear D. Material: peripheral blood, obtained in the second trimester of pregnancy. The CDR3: CASSLVTGITEAFF. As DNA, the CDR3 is TGTGCCAGCAGCTTAGTCACCGGGATCACTGAAGCTTTCTTT.